The present T cell receptor beta chain was sequenced within a study of T cells after posttransplantation cyclophosphamide. Study results and limitations: TRB clonality was highly associated with recipient CMV seropositivity and reactivation. Skin or GI-infiltrating T cells shared few TRB sequences with blood. Donor-recipient repertoire similarity was low at 1-2 months, rising over year one.

The CDR3 covers 14 residues. Losses at the gene ends were 8 bases for V and 3 bases for J; bases not matched to a gene: 7. Germline V gives CDR1 SGHDN, CDR2 FVKESK. This clone came up many times. The antigen is undetermined. A marrow graft followed busulfan-fludarabine conditioning, with cyclophosphamide on days +3 and +4. Method: immunoSEQ multiplex PCR; TCRdb's copy keeps in-frame clones and lacks some. This sample comprises over 15,000 clones, none seen once only. The receptor comes from a female patient under 45 who received an allogeneic stem cell transplant from a related donor, was CMV-positive, and had no GVHD. Some T cells may be supplied by the graft donor. This chain connects TRBV14 to TRBJ1-5; 7 nucleotides agree with TRBD1. This material consisted of PBMCs, taken after allogeneic stem cell transplant with posttransplant cyclophosphamide. CDR3: CASPRGHPNQPQHF. The CDR3 DNA reads as TGTGCCAGCCCAAGGGGGCATCCCAATCAGCCCCAGCATTTT.